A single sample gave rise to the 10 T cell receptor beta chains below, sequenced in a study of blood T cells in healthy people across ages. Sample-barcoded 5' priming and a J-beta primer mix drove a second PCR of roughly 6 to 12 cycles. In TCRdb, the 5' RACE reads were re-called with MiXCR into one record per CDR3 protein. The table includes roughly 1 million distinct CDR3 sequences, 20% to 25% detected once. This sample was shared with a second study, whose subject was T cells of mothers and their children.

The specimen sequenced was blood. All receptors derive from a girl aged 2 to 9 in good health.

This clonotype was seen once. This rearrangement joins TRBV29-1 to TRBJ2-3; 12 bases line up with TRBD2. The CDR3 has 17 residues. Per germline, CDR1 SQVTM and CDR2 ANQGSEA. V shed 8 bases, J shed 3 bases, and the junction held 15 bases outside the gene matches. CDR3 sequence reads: CSSVDPRLAGETDTQYF. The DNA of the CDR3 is TGCAGCTCTGTCGACCCGCGACTAGCGGGAGAAACAGATACGCAGTATTTT.

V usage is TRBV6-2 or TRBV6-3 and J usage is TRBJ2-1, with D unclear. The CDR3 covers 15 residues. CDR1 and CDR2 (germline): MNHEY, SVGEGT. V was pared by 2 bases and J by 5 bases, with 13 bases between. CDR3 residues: CASSYGQAVNNEQFF. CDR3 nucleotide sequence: TGTGCCAGCAGTTACGGGCAGGCGGTTAACAATGAGCAGTTCTTC.

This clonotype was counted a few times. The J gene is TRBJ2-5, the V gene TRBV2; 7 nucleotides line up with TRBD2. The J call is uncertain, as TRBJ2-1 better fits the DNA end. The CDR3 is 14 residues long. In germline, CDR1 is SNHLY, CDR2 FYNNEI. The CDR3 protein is CASSAGLAANEQFF. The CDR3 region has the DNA TGTGCCAGCAGTGCCGGGCTAGCGGCCAATGAGCAGTTCTTC.

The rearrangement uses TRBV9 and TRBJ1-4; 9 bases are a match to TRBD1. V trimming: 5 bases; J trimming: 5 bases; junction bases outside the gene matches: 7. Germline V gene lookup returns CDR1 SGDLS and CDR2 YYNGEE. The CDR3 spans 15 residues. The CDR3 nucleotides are TGTGCCAGCAGTCTTAACGACAGGGGGAATGAAAAACTGTTTTTT. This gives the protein CASSLNDRGNEKLFF.

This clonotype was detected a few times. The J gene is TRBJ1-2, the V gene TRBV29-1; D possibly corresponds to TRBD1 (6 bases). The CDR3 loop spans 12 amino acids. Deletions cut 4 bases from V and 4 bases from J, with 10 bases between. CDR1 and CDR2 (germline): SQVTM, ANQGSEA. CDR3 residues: CSVVRGAYGYTF. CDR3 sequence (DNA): TGCAGCGTTGTTAGGGGGGCCTATGGCTACACCTTC.

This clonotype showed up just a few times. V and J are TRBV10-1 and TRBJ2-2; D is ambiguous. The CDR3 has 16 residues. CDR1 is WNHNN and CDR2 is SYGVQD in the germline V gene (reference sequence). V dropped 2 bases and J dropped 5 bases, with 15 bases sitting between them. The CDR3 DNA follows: TGCGCCAGCAGTGAGCGCGTAGTTGGTCGGACCGGGGAGCTGTTTTTT. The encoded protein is CASSERVVGRTGELFF.

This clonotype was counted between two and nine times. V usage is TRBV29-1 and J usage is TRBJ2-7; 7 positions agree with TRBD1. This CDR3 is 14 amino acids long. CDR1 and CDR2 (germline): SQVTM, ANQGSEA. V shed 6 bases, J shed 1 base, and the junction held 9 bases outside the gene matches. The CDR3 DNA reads TGCAGCGTCCAAGGGGGCTCTCAGTCCTACGAGCAGTACTTC. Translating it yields CSVQGGSQSYEQYF.

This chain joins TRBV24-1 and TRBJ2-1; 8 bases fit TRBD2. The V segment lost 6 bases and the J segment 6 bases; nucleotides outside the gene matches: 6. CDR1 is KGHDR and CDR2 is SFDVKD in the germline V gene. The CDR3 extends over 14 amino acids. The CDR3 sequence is CATSLAGSPNEQFF. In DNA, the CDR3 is TGTGCCACCAGTCTAGCGGGCAGCCCCAATGAGCAGTTCTTC.

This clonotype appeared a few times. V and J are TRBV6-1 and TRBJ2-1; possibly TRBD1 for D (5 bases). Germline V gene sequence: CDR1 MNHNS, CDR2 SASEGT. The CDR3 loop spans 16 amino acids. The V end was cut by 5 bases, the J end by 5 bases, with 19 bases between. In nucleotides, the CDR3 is TGTGCCAGCAGTCAACAGCCTCAAGACAGAAACAATGAGCAGTTCTTC. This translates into CASSQQPQDRNNEQFF.

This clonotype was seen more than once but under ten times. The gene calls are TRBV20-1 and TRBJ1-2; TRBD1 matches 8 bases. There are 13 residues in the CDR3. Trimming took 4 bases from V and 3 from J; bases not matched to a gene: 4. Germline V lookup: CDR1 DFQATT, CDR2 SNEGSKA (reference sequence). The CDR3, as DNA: TGCAGTGCTACCGGGACAGGCGACTATGGCTACACCTTC. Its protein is CSATGTGDYGYTF.